Below, 17 T cell receptor beta chains from the same sample are listed, as sequenced in a study of HIV-infected patients and healthy controls. Approximately 510 ng RNA was reverse transcribed with alpha and beta constant-region primers. Separate chain-specific third strand synthesis with multiplexing indices produced the alpha and beta libraries. TCRdb analysed the 5' RACE reads with MiXCR anew, one entry per CDR3 protein. The sample lists several thousand distinct CDR3 sequences; 20% were seen once. Antiretroviral therapy had run roughly three months, about 14 weeks, before follow-up blood collection. Whole blood was used without fractionation, so all unsorted peripheral T cells were included. The specimen comprised blood, sampled during antiretroviral therapy. The receptors here all came from an adult with HIV infection.

Judged by abundance, this clonotype is medium-sized (0.01 to 0.1%). V gene TRBV6-1 combines with J gene TRBJ1-5; D remains unclear. V gave up 8 bases and J gave up 1 base, with 6 bases separating them. CDR1 MNHNS and CDR2 SASEGT come from the germline V gene. CDR3 length: 12 amino acids. The CDR3 DNA follows: TGTGCCAGCGAGGGAAGCAATCAGCCCCAGCATTTT. Residues: CASEGSNQPQHF.

This clonotype was recorded at least ten times. V gene TRBV5-1 combines with J gene TRBJ2-3; 9 positions agree with TRBD2. V was pared by 5 bases and J by 3 bases, with 4 bases of the junction left unmatched. The V gene's germline CDR1 is SGHRS and CDR2 YFSETQ. CDR3 length: 14 residues. This chain's CDR3 is CASSLTSGTDTQYF. The CDR3 nucleotides are TGCGCCAGCAGTCTGACTAGCGGAACAGATACGCAGTATTTT.

This chain uses TRBV6-5 with TRBJ2-1, with unresolved D. Germline V gene data show CDR1 as MNHEY and CDR2 as SVGAGI. This CDR3 region has 13 residues. V dropped 7 bases and J dropped 1 base, with 8 bases sitting between them. The CDR3 is CASTKGSYNEQFF. The CDR3 bases are TGTGCCAGCACTAAGGGATCCTACAATGAGCAGTTCTTC.

In this sample, this clonotype is medium-sized (0.01 to 0.1%). This chain uses TRBV5-1 with TRBJ2-7; D gene ambiguous. Germline lookup yields CDR1 SGHRS and CDR2 YFSETQ. This CDR3 comprises 13 residues. Trimming shortened V by 3 bases and J by 5 bases, and 12 bases separated the two germline ends. The DNA for the CDR3 is TGCGCCAGCAGCTGGACCGAGGTGGACGAGCAGTACTTC. As protein: CASSWTEVDEQYF.

By its share, this clonotype is medium-sized. The chain joins TRBV20-1 to TRBJ1-5; perhaps TRBD1 as D (6 bases). CDR3 length: 13 residues. Per germline, CDR1 DFQATT and CDR2 SNEGSKA (reference sequence). Between the trimmed V and J ends, which lost 3 bases and 3 bases, there was a span of 9 bases. CDR3 in DNA: TGCAGTGCTAGTTGGGGGCCCAATCAGCCCCAGCATTTT. Its translation is CSASWGPNQPQHF.

In regard to this clonotype: One end of the junction varies from germline; a read error may be responsible. The gene calls are TRBV2 and TRBJ2-3; no firm D call. The CDR3 runs 15 residues. Germline CDR1 reads SNHLY; CDR2 reads FYNNEI. The CDR3 loop is CAISDTVVTADTQYF. The CDR3, as DNA: TGTGCCATCAGTGATACGGTGGTGACTGCAGATACGCAGTATTTT.

This clonotype appeared many times. The rearrangement joins TRBV4-3 to TRBJ2-1, with 13 bases lining up with TRBD2. The CDR3 length is 18 residues. CDR1 and CDR2 (germline): LGHNA, YSLEER. Losses at the gene ends were 0 bases for V and 8 bases for J; bases not matched to a gene: 10. This CDR3 is CASSQEPPTSGGADEQFF. CDR3 nucleotide sequence: TGCGCCAGCAGCCAAGAGCCCCCCACTAGCGGGGGGGCAGATGAGCAGTTCTTC.

This chain uses TRBV20-1 with TRBJ2-4; D possibly corresponds to TRBD2 (5 bases). CDR3 size: 13 residues. Germline V lookup: CDR1 DFQATT, CDR2 SNEGSKA (reference sequence). Between the trimmed V and J ends, which lost 6 bases and 0 bases, there was a span of 9 bases. CDR3 sequence reads: CSATILAKNIQYF. CDR3 bases: TGCAGTGCGACTATTCTAGCCAAAAACATTCAGTACTTC.

The V and J genes are TRBV7-3 and TRBJ2-5; 10 bases match TRBD2. Trimming removed 10 bases from V and 1 base from J; junction bases left unmatched: 6. Germline V lookup: CDR1 SGHTA, CDR2 FQGTGA. The CDR3 sequence is 14 residues long. The CDR3 bases are TGTGCCACCCGGGCTAGCGGGGGCCAAGAGACCCAGTACTTC. It yields the protein CATRASGGQETQYF. Together with reference TRBV7-3 and TRBJ2-5, the CDR3 gives the full variable domain: GAGVSQTPSNKVTEKGKYVELRCDPISGHTALYWYRQSLGQGPEFLIYFQGTGAADDSGLPNDRFFAVRPEGSVSTLKIQRTERGDSAVYLCATRASGGQETQYFGPGTRLLVL.

By sample share, this clonotype is medium-sized. The chain combines TRBV6-5 with TRBJ1-2, with D uncertain. The CDR3 is 14 residues long. Germline CDR1 MNHEY, CDR2 SVGAGI. V dropped 11 bases and J dropped 6 bases, with 22 bases sitting between them. For the CDR3, the DNA is TGTGCCGCCCAGGCCTCAACCCGGAGTAATGGCTACACCTTC. It translates to CAAQASTRSNGYTF.

In the case of this clonotype: This may stem from a read error, because a much larger clone lies one nucleotide away. The chain couples TRBV7-8 to TRBJ2-5; the D is unclear. Trimming left V 1 base short and J 2 bases short, with 14 bases between. Germline V CDR1 and CDR2: SGHVS, FQNEAQ. The CDR3 has 16 amino acids. The CDR3 nucleotides read TGTGCCAGCAGCTTAGTGGCCAGGTCACTACAAGAGACCCAGTACTTC. Translation gives CASSLVARSLQETQYF.

As regards this clonotype: This may be a read error: a much more frequent sequence differs by one nucleotide. J is TRBJ1-2 and V is TRBV7-2; the D is unclear. Germline V lookup: CDR1 SGHTA, CDR2 FQGNSA. The CDR3 runs to 16 residues. Written as DNA, the CDR3 is TGTGACAGCAGCTTAGTTGGCGTGCGGACTAACTATGGCTACACCTTC. Translated: CDSSLVGVRTNYGYTF.

The genes are TRBV6-5 and TRBJ2-1; 8 nucleotides match TRBD1. Germline V gene data show CDR1 as MNHEY and CDR2 as SVGAGI. The CDR3 is made up of 15 amino acids. The J segment lost 0 bases and the V segment lost 4 bases, leaving 2 bases of the junction unmatched. The CDR3, as DNA: TGTGCCAGCAGTTGGGACAGGAGCTCCTACAATGAGCAGTTCTTC. Its protein product is CASSWDRSSYNEQFF.

This clonotype was observed once. This sequence may be a read error, since a much larger clone differs from it by one base. This chain connects TRBV18 to TRBJ2-3; D is unclear. Between the trimmed V and J ends, which lost 5 bases and 7 bases, there was a span of 19 bases. Germline CDR1 KGHSH, CDR2 LQKENI. The CDR3 sequence is 15 residues long. CDR3 sequence reads: CASSSRTAATYTQYF. The CDR3 nucleotides are TGTGCCAGCTCAAGCCGGACGGCCGCGACATATACGCAGTATTTT.

The gene calls are TRBV11-2 and TRBJ2-3, with TRBD2 identical over 7 bases. Trimming at V came to 5 bases and at J to 4 bases, leaving 6 bases not matched to a gene. Germline CDR1 reads SGHAT; CDR2 reads FQNNGV. The CDR3 covers 14 residues. CDR3 region: CASSGGGRADTQYF. In DNA form, the CDR3 reads TGTGCCAGCAGCGGCGGGGGTAGGGCAGATACGCAGTATTTT.

This clonotype was recorded many times. The rearrangement joins TRBV2 to TRBJ1-2; 7 nucleotides align to TRBD1. This CDR3 contains 14 residues. Trimming cost V 8 bases and J 8 bases; bases outside gene matches: 14. The V gene's germline CDR1 is SNHLY and CDR2 FYNNEI. The CDR3 DNA sequence: TGTGCCAGCGCGGGCTCCCAGGGGGTTGCCGGCTACACCTTC. Translated, it gives CASAGSQGVAGYTF.

The chain carries TRBV2 and TRBJ2-3; D is undetermined. This CDR3 comprises 15 residues. V shed 3 bases and J shed 4 bases, with 14 bases lying between them. Germline CDR1 reads SNHLY; CDR2 reads FYNNEI. As DNA, the CDR3 is TGTGCCAGCAGTGATACGTGGGTGACTGCAGATACGCAGTATTTT. This sequence encodes CASSDTWVTADTQYF.